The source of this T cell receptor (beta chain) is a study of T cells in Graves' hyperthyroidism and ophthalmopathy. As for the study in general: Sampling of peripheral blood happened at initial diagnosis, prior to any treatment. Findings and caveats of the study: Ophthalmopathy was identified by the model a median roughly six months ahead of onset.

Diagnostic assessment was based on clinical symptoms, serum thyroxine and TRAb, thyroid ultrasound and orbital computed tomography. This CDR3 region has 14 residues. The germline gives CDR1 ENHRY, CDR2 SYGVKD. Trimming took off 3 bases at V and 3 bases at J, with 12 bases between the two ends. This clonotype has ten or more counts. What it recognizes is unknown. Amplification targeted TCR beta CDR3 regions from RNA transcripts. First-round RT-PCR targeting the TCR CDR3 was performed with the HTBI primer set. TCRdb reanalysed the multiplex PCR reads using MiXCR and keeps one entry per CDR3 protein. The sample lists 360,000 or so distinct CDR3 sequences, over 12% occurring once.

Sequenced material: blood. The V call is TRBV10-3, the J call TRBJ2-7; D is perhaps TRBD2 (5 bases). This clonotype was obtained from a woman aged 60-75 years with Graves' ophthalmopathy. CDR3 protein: CAISERDSDYEQYF. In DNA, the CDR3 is TGTGCCATCAGTGAACGGGATTCCGACTACGAGCAGTACTTC.